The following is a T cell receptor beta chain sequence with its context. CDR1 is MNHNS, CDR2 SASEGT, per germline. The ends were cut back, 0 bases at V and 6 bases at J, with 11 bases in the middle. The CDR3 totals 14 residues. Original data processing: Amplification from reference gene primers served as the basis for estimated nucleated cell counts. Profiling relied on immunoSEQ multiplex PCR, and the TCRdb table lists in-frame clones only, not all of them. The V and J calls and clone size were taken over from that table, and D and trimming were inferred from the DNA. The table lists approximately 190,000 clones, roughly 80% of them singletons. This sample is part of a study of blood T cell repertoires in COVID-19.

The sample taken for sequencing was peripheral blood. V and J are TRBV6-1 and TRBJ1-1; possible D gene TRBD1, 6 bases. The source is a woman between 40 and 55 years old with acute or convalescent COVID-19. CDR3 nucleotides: TGTGCCAGCAGTGAAGCGGCGTGGGGGCCTGAAGCTTTCTTT. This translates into CASSEAAWGPEAFF.